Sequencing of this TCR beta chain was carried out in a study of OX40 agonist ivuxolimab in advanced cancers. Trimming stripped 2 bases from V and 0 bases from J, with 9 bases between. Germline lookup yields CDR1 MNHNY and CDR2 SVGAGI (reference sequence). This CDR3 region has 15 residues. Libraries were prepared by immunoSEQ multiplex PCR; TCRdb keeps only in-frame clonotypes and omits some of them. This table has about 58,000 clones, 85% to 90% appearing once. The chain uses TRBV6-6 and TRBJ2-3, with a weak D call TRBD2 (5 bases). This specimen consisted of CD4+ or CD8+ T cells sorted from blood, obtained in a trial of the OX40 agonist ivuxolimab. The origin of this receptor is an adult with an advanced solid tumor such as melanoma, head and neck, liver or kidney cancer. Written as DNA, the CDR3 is TGTGCCAGCAGTTACCTAGCAGCTAGCACAGATACGCAGTATTTT. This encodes CASSYLAASTDTQYF.